This TCR beta chain was recovered during a study of T cell repertoires in Merkel cell carcinoma (dated by TCRdb to between 2018 and 2021). As for the study more broadly: Patients who had received intralesional immunotherapy or systemic immune checkpoint blockade prior to the biopsy were excluded. The MCPyV-specific clonotypes were initially defined from expanded tumor-infiltrating lymphocytes through tetramer sorting, cloning and paired TCR sequencing. Inclusion required a diagnosis of MCPyV-positive Merkel cell carcinoma and successful in vitro expansion of tumor-infiltrating lymphocytes. Broad study findings and their caveats: No normal tissue biopsies were studied.

Comments on this clone: Its antigen is unknown. The sample holds no much larger clone one base away, and base qualities are not on file.

The immunoSEQ assay was used for TRB CDR3 sequencing and data processing of tumor genomic DNA. TCRdb limited this immuneACCESS table to in-frame rearrangements with V and J called. A share of clones is missing; checked studies link under half to unresolved V genes, and the rest is unexplained. The sample table holds about 15,000 clones, of which 76% were seen once. The ten top clones hold about 15% of the sample. Study subjects had biopsy-confirmed Merkel cell carcinoma that was MCPyV-positive, and every subject had positive serum antibodies to T-antigen. Genomic DNA was extracted from several adjacent 10-micron frozen tumor sections without cell sorting or culture. Roughly 5 x 5 x 5 mm of tumor biopsy tissue was frozen in optimal cutting temperature compound. The presence of abundant Merkel cell carcinoma and infiltrating cells in the frozen biopsy was confirmed on hematoxylin and eosin scout sections.

CDR1 and CDR2, looked up from the germline V gene, are KGHSH and LQKENI. Relative to germline, V is missing 5 bases and J is missing 6 bases, with 8 bases of the junction outside any gene match. There are 14 amino acids in the CDR3, from cysteine to phenylalanine inclusive. The DNA shown is the 42-base CDR3, in frame from base 1. Sequences were obtained from tumor tissue. The chain joins TRBV18 to TRBJ1-2, with 8 middle bases fitting TRBD1. The sequence came from an adult with Merkel cell carcinoma. The bases are TGTGCCAGCTCAACAGACAGGGGCGAGGATGGCTACACCTTC. Translated, this is CASSTDRGEDGYTF.